The next 3 T cell receptor beta chains were all read from a single sample in a study of identical twins. TCRdb processed the 5' RACE reads anew with MiXCR; each CDR3 protein has one entry. Among about 520,000 distinct CDR3 sequences listed, about 20% were seen once. These records were also assigned to another study, of T cells expressing NK-cell markers.

Sequences were obtained from CD4+ T cells sorted from blood. The receptors here all came from a woman aged 18-30 years in good health.

The chain uses TRBV5-1 and TRBJ2-7, with 7 bases fitting TRBD1. The junction had 9 bases not matched to a gene; V was cut back by 3 bases and J by 3 bases. CDR3 size: 15 residues. Germline assignment: CDR1 SGHRS and CDR2 YFSETQ. This chain's CDR3 is CASSSGTGQHYEQYF. The CDR3 DNA sequence: TGCGCCAGCAGCTCGGGCACGGGACAGCACTACGAGCAGTACTTC.

The V gene is TRBV6-1, the J gene TRBJ2-6; 10 nucleotides align to TRBD1. The CDR3 consists of 17 residues. The trim removed 6 bases at V and 1 base at J, leaving 6 bases unmatched. Germline V gives CDR1 MNHNS, CDR2 SASEGT. The CDR3 region has the DNA TGTGCCAGCAGACCCAGACAGGGGGCATCTGGGGCCAACGTCCTGACTTTC. This encodes CASRPRQGASGANVLTF.

V and J are TRBV7-9 and TRBJ2-5, with D maybe TRBD1 (5 bases). Germline CDR1 SEHNR, CDR2 FQNEAQ (reference sequence). Trimming removed 1 base at V and 7 bases at J, with 13 bases between. CDR3 length: 14 amino acids. CDR3 amino acids: CASSLEWTIGTQYF. In DNA, the CDR3 is TGTGCCAGCAGCTTAGAGTGGACAATCGGGACCCAGTACTTC. The full variable domain, in which reference TRBV7-9 and TRBJ2-5 provide the parts outside the CDR3, is DTGVSQNPRHKITKRGQNVTFRCDPISEHNRLYWYRQTLGQGPEFLTYFQNEAQLEKSRLLSDRFSAERPKGSFSTLEIQRTEQGDSAMYLCASSLEWTIGTQYFGPGTRLLVL.